The rows below give T cell receptor beta chains drawn from one sample of a study of T cell responses to AZD1222 COVID-19 vaccine. TCRdb keeps only in-frame clones here, not all; method: immunoSEQ multiplex PCR. Counted here are approximately 150,000 clones, around 88% occurring once; the ten biggest clones make up roughly 1.1%. The specimen was peripheral blood, collected 28 days after the second AZD1222 dose. The receptors come from an adult who received the AZD1222 COVID-19 vaccine. Both conserved end residues are part of each CDR3. The D gene is left open where the match is weak. A clone size is listed for some rows: how often the clone was seen (once, few, many), or a class if it is expanded.

cdr3_aa cdr3_nt j_call clone_size v_call d_call
CASSLVGTSTDTQYF TGCGCCAGCAGCTTAGTCGGCACTAGCACAGATACGCAGTATTTT TRBJ2-3 - TRBV5-1 -
CASSPVPRTSNQPQHF TGTGCCAGCTCACCTGTCCCCCGCACAAGCAATCAGCCCCAGCATTTT TRBJ1-5 few TRBV18 -
CASSLLVLQETQYF TGTGCCAGCAGCCTTCTAGTCCTCCAAGAGACCCAGTACTTC TRBJ2-5 - TRBV5-6 -
CASGSSGLGNTIYF TGTGCTAGTGGTTCCTCGGGTTTGGGAAACACCATATATTTT TRBJ1-3 - TRBV12-5 -
CASSQEKAANEQFF TGCGCCAGCAGCCAAGAAAAGGCCGCTAATGAGCAGTTCTTC TRBJ2-1 - TRBV4-1 -
CASTPLAGYNEQFF TGTGCCAGCACCCCGTTAGCGGGGTACAATGAGCAGTTCTTC TRBJ2-1 - TRBV11-2 TRBD2
CASSQWYSGNTIYF TGTGCCAGCAGCCAGTGGTACTCTGGAAACACCATATATTTT TRBJ1-3 - TRBV3-1/TRBV3-2 -
CASSPGGWGVPSNGYTF TGTGCCAGCAGCCCGGGGGGATGGGGCGTTCCTTCTAATGGCTACACCTTC TRBJ1-2 - TRBV9 -
CASSVHLAGEYNEQFF TGCGCCAGCAGCGTCCATCTAGCGGGGGAATACAATGAGCAGTTCTTC TRBJ2-1 - TRBV5-1 TRBD2
CASSQTGFYGYTF TGCGCCAGCAGCCAAACAGGATTCTATGGCTACACCTTC TRBJ1-2 - TRBV4-1 -
CASTQRTRSGATNEKLFF TGTGCCAGTACCCAAAGGACACGGTCGGGGGCAACTAATGAAAAACTGTTTTTT TRBJ1-4 - TRBV19 -
CASSSGVSTDTQYF TGTGCCAGCAGCTCCGGGGTTAGCACAGATACGCAGTATTTT TRBJ2-3 - TRBV2 -
CASSLAGNTGELFF TGTGCCAGCAGCTTGGCCGGGAACACCGGGGAGCTGTTTTTT TRBJ2-2 - TRBV5-6 -
CASSLRDRGRLIAGTEAFF TGTGCCAGCAGCCTCAGGGACAGGGGGCGCTTAATCGCCGGCACTGAAGCTTTCTTT TRBJ1-1 - TRBV5-4 TRBD1
CASSQEGSVGGNTIYF TGTGCCAGCAGCCAAGAAGGGAGTGTAGGTGGAAACACCATATATTTT TRBJ1-3 - TRBV4-2 -
CASSVLEGGNEQFF TGTGCCAGCAGCGTATTGGAGGGAGGCAATGAGCAGTTCTTC TRBJ2-1 - TRBV9 -
CASSPGQGARQPQHF TGTGCCAGCAGCCCGGGACAGGGGGCGCGTCAGCCCCAGCATTTT TRBJ1-5 few TRBV7-6 TRBD1
CASSFGGGVAGNTIYF TGTGCCAGCAGCTTCGGCGGCGGCGTGGCGGGAAACACCATATATTTT TRBJ1-3 - TRBV5-4 -
CASSLEGEQYF TGTGCCAGCAGCTTGGAAGGCGAGCAGTACTTC TRBJ2-7 once TRBV5-6 -
CASRGGQVVGYTF TGTGCCAGCAGGGGGGGACAGGTAGTGGGCTACACCTTC TRBJ1-2 - TRBV6-5 TRBD1
CASSPLNQPQHF TGTGCCAGCAGCCCACTCAATCAGCCCCAGCATTTT TRBJ1-5 - TRBV6-5 -
CASSLNWIF TGTGCCAGCAGTCTCAACTGGATTTTT TRBJ1-4 - TRBV6-4 -
CASTSEGDNNSPLHF TGTGCCAGTACCTCAGAAGGGGACAATAATTCACCCCTCCACTTT TRBJ1-6 few TRBV19 -
CASSTTGFGTEAFF TGTGCCAGCAGTACGACAGGGTTTGGAACTGAAGCTTTCTTT TRBJ1-1 - TRBV6-5 TRBD1
CASSSTQAGEAFF TGTGCCAGCAGCTCAACCCAGGCCGGCGAAGCTTTCTTT TRBJ1-1 - TRBV11-2 -
CASSLAQFNNEQFF TGTGCCAGCAGCTTAGCGCAATTTAACAATGAGCAGTTCTTC TRBJ2-1 - TRBV7-2 -
CASSEDFLSHEQYF TGTGCCAGCAGCGAGGATTTCCTAAGCCACGAGCAGTACTTC TRBJ2-7 - TRBV7-2 -
CASSQDRSRPYGYTF TGCGCCAGCAGCCAAGATCGGAGCAGACCCTATGGCTACACCTTC TRBJ1-2 - TRBV4-3 -